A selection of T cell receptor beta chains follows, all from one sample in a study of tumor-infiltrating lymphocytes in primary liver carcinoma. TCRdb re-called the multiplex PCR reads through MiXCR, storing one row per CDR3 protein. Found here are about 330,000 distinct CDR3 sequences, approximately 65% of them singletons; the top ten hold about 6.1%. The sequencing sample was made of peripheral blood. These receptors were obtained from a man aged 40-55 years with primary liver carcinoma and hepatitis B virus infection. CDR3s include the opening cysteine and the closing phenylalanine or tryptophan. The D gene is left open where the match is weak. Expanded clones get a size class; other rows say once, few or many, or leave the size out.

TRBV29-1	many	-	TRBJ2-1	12	CSLVRANNEQFF	TGCAGCCTGGTTAGGGCCAACAATGAGCAGTTCTTC
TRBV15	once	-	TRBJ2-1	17	CATSRENLAPPDNEQFF	TGTGCCACCAGCAGAGAAAACCTAGCTCCTCCGGACAATGAGCAGTTCTTC
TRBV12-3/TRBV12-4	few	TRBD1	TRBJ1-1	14	CAGSSGTGPTEAFF	TGTGCCGGCAGTAGTGGGACAGGGCCGACTGAAGCTTTCTTT
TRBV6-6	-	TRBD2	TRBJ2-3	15	CAGSYLGLDTDTQYF	TGTGCCGGCAGTTACCTAGGACTAGATACAGATACGCAGTATTTT
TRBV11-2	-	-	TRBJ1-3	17	CASGLVLTSASGNTIYF	TGTGCCAGCGGCTTAGTTCTCACTAGTGCCTCTGGAAACACCATATATTTT
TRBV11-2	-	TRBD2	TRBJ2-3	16	CVSNSGLAGGTDTQYF	TGTGTCAGCAACTCAGGACTAGCGGGAGGCACAGATACGCAGTATTTT
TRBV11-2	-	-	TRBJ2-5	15	CTSSLEWQAHEIQYF	TGTACCAGCAGCTTAGAGTGGCAGGCACATGAGATCCAGTACTTC
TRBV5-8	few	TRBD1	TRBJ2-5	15	CASSLQGLGKETQYF	TGTGCCAGCAGCTTACAGGGGTTAGGGAAGGAGACCCAGTACTTC
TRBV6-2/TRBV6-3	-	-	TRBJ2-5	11	CASSYGEIQYF	TGTGCCAGCAGTTACGGCGAGATCCAATACTTC
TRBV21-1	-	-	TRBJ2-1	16	CASSNASGKSYNEQFF	TGTGCCAGCAGCAATGCTAGCGGGAAGAGCTACAATGAGCAGTTCTTC
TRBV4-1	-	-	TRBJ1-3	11	CASSQGNTIYF	TGCGCCAGCAGCCAGGGAAACACCATATATTTT
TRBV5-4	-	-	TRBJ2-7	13	CASSLDGHYEQYF	TGTGCCAGCAGCTTGGACGGCCACTACGAGCAGTACTTC
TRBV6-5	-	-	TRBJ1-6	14	CASSYDGNSLPLHF	TGTGCCAGCAGTTACGACGGGAACAGCTTACCCCTCCACTTT
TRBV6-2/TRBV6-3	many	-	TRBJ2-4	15	CASSYRGQGPDIQYF	TGTGCCAGCAGTTACAGGGGCCAGGGGCCTGACATTCAGTACTTC
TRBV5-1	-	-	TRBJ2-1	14	CASSFEHPSNEQFF	TGCGCCAGCAGCTTCGAGCACCCGAGCAATGAGCAGTTCTTC
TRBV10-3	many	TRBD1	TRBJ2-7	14	CAISSDRAPVEQYF	TGTGCCATCAGTTCCGACAGGGCTCCGGTCGAGCAGTACTTC
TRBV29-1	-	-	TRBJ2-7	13	CSTRTGRAYEQYF	TGCAGCACCCGTACAGGGCGAGCCTACGAGCAGTACTTC
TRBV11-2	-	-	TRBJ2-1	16	CASSPLRRRSYNEQFF	TGTGCCAGCAGCCCGCTTCGGCGGAGGTCCTACAATGAGCAGTTCTTC
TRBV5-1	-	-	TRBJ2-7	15	CASSLGFDYPYEQYF	TGCGCCAGCAGCTTGGGGTTTGACTATCCCTACGAGCAGTACTTC
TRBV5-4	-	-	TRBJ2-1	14	CASSLGIMQNEQFF	TGTGCCAGCAGCTTGGGTATTATGCAGAACGAGCAGTTCTTC
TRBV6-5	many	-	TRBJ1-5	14	CASSYSSGLEPQHF	TGTGCCAGCAGTTACTCGTCGGGCCTTGAGCCCCAGCATTTT
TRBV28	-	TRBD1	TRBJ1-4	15	CASRDRDAINEKLFF	TGTGCCAGCAGGGACAGGGATGCTATTAATGAAAAACTGTTTTTT
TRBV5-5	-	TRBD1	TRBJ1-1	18	CAISPNRQGPRPGTEAFF	TGTGCCATCAGCCCTAATCGACAGGGTCCGAGACCTGGGACTGAAGCTTTCTTT
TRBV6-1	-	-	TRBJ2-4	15	CASSAYTVAKNIHYF	TGTGCCAGCAGTGCATACACCGTAGCCAAAAACATTCACTACTTC
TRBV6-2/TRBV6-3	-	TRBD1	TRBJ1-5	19	CASSTSSDRAAFSNQPQHF	TGTGCCAGCAGTACCTCTTCGGACAGGGCGGCTTTTAGCAATCAGCCCCAGCATTTT
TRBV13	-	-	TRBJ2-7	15	CASSFGIGGIYEQYF	TGTGCCAGCAGCTTCGGGATAGGGGGGATCTATGAGCAGTACTTC
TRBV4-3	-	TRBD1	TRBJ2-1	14	CASSPGTAYGEQFF	TGCGCCAGCAGCCCCGGGACAGCCTACGGTGAGCAGTTCTTC
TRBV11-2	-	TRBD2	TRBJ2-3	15	CASSLISGSTGTQYF	TGTGCCAGCAGCTTAATCAGCGGGAGCACAGGTACACAGTATTTT
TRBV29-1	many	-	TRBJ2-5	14	CSVEQAGQLKTQYF	TGCAGCGTTGAACAAGCCGGACAGCTAAAGACCCAGTACTTC
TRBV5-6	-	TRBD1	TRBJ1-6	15	CASSWGQGANSPLHF	TGTGCCAGCAGCTGGGGACAGGGCGCAAATTCACCCCTCCACTTT
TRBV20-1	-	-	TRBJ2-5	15	CSARSGGGRAETQYF	TGCAGTGCTAGATCAGGCGGGGGCCGGGCAGAGACCCAGTACTTC
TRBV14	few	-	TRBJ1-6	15	CASSQVQGGNSPLHF	TGTGCCAGCAGCCAAGTGCAGGGAGGAAATTCACCCCTCCACTTT
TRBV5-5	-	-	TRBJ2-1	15	CVSSLVLGRYNEQFF	TGTGTCAGCAGCTTGGTTCTCGGACGGTACAATGAGCAATTCTTC
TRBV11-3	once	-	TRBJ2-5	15	CAGSLGPGADETQYF	TGTGCCGGCAGCTTAGGCCCAGGGGCAGACGAGACCCAGTACTTC
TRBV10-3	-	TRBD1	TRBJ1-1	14	CVISETGVNTGAFF	TGTGTCATCAGTGAGACAGGGGTAAATACTGGAGCTTTCTTT
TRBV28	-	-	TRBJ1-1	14	CASSHQGHGTEAFF	TGTGCCAGCAGTCACCAAGGACATGGGACTGAAGCTTTCTTT